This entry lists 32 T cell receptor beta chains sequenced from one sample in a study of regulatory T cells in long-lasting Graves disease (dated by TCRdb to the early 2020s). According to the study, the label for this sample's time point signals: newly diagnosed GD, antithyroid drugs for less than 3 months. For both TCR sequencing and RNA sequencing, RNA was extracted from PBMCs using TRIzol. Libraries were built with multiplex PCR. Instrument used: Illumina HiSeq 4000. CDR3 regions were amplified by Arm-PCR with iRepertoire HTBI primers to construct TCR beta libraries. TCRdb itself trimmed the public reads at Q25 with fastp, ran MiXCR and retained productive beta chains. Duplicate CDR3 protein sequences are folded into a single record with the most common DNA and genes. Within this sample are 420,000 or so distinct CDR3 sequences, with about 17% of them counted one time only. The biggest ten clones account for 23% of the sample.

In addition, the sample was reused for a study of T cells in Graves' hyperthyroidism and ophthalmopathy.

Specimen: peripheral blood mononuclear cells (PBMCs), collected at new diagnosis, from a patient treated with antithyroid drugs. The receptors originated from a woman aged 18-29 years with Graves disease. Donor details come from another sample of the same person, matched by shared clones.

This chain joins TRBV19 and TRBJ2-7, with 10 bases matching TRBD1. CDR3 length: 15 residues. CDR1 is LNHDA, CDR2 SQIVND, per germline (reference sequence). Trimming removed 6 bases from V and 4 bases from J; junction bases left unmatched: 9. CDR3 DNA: TGTGCCAGTAGGATGACAGGGGGCGTCGGATACGAGCAGTACTTC. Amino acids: CASRMTGGVGYEQYF. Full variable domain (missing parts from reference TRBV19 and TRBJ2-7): DGGITQSPKYLFRKEGQNVTLSCEQNLNHDAMYWYRQDPGQGLRLIYYSQIVNDFQKGDIAEGYSVSREKKESFPLTVTSAQKNPTAFYLCASRMTGGVGYEQYFGPGTRLTVT.

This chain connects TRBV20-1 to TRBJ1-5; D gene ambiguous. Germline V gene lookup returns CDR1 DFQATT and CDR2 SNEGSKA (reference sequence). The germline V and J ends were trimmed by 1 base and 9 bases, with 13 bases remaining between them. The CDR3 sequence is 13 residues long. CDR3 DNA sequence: TGCAGTGCTAGAGGGCCCGACCGTTGGCCCCAGCATTTT. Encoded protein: CSARGPDRWPQHF.

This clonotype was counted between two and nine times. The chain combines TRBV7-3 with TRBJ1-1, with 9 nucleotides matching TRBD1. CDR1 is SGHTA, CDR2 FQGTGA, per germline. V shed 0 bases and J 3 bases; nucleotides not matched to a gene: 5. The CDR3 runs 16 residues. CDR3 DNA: TGTGCCAGCAGCTTAACCACAGGGGGCGGGTACACTGAAGCTTTCTTT. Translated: CASSLTTGGGYTEAFF.

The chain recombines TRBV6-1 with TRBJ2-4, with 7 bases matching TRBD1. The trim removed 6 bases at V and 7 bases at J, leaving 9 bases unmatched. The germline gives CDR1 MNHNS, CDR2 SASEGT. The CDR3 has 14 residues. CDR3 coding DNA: TGTGCCAGCAGACCTACAGGGGAGTGGAACATTCAGTACTTC. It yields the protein CASRPTGEWNIQYF.

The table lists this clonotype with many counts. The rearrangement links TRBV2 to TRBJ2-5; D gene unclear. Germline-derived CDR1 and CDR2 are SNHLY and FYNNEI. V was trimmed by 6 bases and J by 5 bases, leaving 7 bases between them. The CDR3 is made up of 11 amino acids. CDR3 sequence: CASRLSETQYF. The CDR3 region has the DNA TGTGCCAGCAGACTTAGTGAGACCCAGTACTTC.

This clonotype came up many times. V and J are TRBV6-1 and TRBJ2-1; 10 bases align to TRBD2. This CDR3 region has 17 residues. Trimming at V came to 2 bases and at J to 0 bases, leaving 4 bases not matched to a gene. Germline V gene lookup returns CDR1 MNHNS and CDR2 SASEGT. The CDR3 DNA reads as TGTGCCAGCAGTGAATCCAGACTAGCGGGCTCCTACAATGAGCAGTTCTTC. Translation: CASSESRLAGSYNEQFF.

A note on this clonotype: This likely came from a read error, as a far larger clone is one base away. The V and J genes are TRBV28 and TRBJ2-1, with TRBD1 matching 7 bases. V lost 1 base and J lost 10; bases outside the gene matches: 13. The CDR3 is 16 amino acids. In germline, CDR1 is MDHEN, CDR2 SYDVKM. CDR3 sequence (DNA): TGTGCCAGCAGTTTATTGTTAGCAGGGGGTCCCCACGAGCAGTTCTTC. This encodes CASSLLLAGGPHEQFF.

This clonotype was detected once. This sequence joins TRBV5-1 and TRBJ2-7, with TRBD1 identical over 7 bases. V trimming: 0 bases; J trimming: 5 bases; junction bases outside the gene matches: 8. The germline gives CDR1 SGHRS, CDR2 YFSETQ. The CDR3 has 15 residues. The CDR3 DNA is TGCGCCAGCAGCTTGGCCGACAGGGCGCCCAACGAGCAGTACTTC. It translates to CASSLADRAPNEQYF.

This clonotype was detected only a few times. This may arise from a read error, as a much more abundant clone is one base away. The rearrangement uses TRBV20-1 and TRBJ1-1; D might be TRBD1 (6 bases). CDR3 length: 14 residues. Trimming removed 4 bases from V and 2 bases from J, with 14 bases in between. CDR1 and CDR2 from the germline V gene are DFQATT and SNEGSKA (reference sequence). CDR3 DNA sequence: TGCAGTGCTACCCGGGGGGCTGGAAACACTGAAGCTTTCTTT. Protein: CSATRGAGNTEAFF.

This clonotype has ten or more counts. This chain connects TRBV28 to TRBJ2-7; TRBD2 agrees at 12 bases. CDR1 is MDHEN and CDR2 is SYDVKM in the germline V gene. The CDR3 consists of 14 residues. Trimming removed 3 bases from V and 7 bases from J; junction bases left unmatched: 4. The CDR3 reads CASSFPSGREEQYF. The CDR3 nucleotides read TGTGCCAGCAGTTTTCCTAGCGGGAGGGAAGAGCAGTACTTC.

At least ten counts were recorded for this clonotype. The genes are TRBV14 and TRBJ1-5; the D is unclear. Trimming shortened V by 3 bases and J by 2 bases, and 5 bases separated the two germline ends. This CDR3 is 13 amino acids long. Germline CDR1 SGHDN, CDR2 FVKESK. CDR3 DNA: TGTGCCAGCAGCCACAGTGGCAATCAGCCCCAGCATTTT. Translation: CASSHSGNQPQHF.

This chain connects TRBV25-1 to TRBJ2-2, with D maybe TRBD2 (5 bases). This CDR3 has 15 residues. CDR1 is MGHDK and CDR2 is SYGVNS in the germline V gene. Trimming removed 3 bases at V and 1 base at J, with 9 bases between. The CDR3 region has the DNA TGTGCCAGCAGTGATGCGGGTTGGAACACCGGGGAGCTGTTTTTT. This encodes CASSDAGWNTGELFF.

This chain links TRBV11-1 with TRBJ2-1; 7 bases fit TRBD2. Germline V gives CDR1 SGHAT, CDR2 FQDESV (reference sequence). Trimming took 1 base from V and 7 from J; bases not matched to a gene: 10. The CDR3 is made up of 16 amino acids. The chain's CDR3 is CASSLVAGALPNEQFF. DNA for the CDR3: TGTGCCAGCAGCTTAGTTGCGGGAGCGTTACCTAATGAGCAGTTCTTC.

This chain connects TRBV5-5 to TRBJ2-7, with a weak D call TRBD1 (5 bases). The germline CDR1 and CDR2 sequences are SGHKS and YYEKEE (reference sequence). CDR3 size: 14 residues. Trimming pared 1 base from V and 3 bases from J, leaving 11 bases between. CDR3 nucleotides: TGTGCCAGCAGCTTGTTGTGGGGCGACTACGAGCAGTACTTC. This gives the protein CASSLLWGDYEQYF.

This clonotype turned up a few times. The CDR3 protein is CSARDWVYGYTF. The CDR3 DNA sequence: TGCAGTGCTAGAGATTGGGTCTATGGCTACACCTTC. The chain links TRBV20-1 to TRBJ1-2; D gene uncertain. The CDR3 has 12 amino acids. The germline V and J ends were trimmed by 0 bases and 4 bases, with 6 bases remaining between them. Per germline, CDR1 DFQATT and CDR2 SNEGSKA (reference sequence).

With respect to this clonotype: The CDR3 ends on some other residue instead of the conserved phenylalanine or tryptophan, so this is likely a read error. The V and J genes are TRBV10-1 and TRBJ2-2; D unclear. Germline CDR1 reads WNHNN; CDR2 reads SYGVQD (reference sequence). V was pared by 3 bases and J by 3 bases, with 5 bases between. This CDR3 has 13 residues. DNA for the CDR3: TGCGCCAGCAGTGATACATACACCGGGGAGCTGTTTTCT. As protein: CASSDTYTGELFS.

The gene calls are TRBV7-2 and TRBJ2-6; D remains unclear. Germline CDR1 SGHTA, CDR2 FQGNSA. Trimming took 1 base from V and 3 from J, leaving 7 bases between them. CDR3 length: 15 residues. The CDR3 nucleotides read TGTGCCAGCAGCTTAGGTGGTCGTGGGGCCAACGTCCTGACTTTC. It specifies CASSLGGRGANVLTF.

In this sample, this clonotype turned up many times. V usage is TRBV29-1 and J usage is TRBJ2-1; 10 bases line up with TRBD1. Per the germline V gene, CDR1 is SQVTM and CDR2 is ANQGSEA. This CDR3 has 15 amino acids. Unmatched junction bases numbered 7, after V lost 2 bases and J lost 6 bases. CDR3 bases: TGCAGCGTTGAACGGGACAGGGGACCCCCCAATGAGCAGTTCTTC. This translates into CSVERDRGPPNEQFF.

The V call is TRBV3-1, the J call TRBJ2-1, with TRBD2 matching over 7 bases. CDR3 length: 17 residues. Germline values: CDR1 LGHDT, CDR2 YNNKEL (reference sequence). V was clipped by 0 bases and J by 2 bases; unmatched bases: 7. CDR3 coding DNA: TGTGCCAGCAGCCAAGATCTGGAGCGGGAAACCTACAATGAGCAGTTCTTC. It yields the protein CASSQDLERETYNEQFF.

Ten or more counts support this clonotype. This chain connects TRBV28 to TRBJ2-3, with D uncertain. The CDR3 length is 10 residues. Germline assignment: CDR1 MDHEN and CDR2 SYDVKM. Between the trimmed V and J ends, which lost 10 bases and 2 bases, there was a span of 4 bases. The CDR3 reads CAISTDTQYF. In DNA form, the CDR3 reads TGTGCCATTTCCACAGATACGCAGTATTTT. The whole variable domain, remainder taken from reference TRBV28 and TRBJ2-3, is DVKVTQSSRYLVKRTGEKVFLECVQDMDHENMFWYRQDPGLGLRLIYFSYDVKMKEKGDIPEGYSVSREKKERFSLILESASTNQTSMYLCAISTDTQYFGPGTRLTVL.

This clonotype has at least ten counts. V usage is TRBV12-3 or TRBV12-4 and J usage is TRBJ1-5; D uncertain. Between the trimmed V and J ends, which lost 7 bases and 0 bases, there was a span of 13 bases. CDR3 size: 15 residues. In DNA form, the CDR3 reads TGTGCCAGCACCTTACGGGAGATTAGCAATCAGCCCCAGCATTTT. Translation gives CASTLREISNQPQHF.

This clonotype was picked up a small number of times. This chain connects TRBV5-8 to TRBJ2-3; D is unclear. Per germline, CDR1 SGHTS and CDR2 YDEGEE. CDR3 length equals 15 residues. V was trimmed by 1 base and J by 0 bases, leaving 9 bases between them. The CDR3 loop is CASSLFSISTDTQYF. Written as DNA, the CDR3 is TGTGCCAGCAGCTTGTTTAGTATAAGCACAGATACGCAGTATTTT.

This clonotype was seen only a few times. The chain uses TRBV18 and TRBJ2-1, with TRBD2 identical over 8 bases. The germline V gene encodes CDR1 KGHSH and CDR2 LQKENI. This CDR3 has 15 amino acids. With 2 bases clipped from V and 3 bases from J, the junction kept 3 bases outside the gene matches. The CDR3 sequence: CASSPGGTSYNEQFF. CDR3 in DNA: TGTGCCAGCTCACCAGGGGGGACTAGCTACAATGAGCAGTTCTTC.

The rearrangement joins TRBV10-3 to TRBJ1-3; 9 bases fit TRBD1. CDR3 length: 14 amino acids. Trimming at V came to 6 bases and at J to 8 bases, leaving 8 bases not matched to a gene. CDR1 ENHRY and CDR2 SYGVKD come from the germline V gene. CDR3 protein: CAISWDRAGYTIYF. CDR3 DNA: TGTGCCATCAGCTGGGACAGGGCTGGGTACACCATATATTTT.

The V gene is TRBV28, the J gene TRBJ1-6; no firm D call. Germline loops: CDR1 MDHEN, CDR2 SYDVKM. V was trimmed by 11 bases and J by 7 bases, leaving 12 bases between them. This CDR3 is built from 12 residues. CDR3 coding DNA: TGTGCCGGTCAAAAGTGGAATTCACCCCTCCACTTT. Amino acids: CAGQKWNSPLHF.

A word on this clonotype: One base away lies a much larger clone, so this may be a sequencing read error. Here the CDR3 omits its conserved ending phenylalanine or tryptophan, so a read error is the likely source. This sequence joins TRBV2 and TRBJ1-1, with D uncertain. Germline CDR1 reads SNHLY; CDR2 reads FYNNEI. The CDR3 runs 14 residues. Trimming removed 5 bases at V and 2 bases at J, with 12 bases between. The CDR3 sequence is CASSQDRFNTEAFL. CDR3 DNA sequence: TGTGCCAGCAGTCAGGACCGATTCAACACTGAAGCTTTCCTT.

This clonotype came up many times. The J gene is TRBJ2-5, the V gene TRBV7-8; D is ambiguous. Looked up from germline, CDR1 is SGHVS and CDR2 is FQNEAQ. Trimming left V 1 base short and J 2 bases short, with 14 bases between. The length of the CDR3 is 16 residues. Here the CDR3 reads CASSLELARAQETQYF. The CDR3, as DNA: TGTGCCAGCAGCTTAGAGCTTGCCCGAGCACAAGAGACCCAGTACTTC.

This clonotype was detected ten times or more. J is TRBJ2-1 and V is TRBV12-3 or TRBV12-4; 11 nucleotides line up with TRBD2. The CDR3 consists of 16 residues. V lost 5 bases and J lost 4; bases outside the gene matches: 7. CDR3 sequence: CASSEMGLADYNEQFF. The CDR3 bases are TGTGCCAGCAGTGAGATGGGACTAGCGGATTACAATGAGCAGTTCTTC.

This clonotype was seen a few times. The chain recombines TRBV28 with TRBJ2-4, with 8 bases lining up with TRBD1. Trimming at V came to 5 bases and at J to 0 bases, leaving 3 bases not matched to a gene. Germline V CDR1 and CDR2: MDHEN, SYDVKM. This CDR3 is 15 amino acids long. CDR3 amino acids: CASSQGAGAKNIQYF. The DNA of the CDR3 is TGTGCCAGCAGTCAGGGGGCCGGAGCCAAAAACATTCAGTACTTC.

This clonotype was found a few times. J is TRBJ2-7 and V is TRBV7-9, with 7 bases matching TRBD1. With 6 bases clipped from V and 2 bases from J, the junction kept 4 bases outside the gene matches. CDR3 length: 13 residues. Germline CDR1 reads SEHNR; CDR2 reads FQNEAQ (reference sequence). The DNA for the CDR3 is TGTGCCAGCAGGTGGGACAGAGCCTACGAGCAGTACTTC. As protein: CASRWDRAYEQYF.

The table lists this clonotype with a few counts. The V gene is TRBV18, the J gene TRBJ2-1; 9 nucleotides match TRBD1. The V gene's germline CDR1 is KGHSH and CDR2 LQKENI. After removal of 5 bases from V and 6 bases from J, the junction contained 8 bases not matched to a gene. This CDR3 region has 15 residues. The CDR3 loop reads CASSVKQGAGNEQFF. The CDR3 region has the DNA TGTGCCAGCTCAGTAAAACAGGGGGCTGGCAATGAGCAGTTCTTC.

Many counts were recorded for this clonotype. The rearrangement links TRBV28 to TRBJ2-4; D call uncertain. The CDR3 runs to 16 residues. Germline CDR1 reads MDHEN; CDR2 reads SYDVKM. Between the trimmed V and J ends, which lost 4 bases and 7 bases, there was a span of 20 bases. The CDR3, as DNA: TGTGCCAGCAGTTCCACGGGTTCCAGGCCGGGTAACATTCAGTACTTC. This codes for CASSSTGSRPGNIQYF.